These 12 T cell receptor beta chains came from one sample sequenced in a study of blood T cell repertoires in COVID-19. The protocol was immunoSEQ multiplex PCR, while the TCRdb copy is restricted to in-frame clones and leaves out a portion. The sample has over 250,000 clones, roughly 86% seen once. The sample taken for sequencing was peripheral blood. The receptors come from a middle-aged man who had recovered from COVID-19.

The chain employs TRBV3-1 (or the pseudogene TRBV3-2) and TRBJ1-1; D not resolved. The germline V gene encodes CDR1 LGHDT and CDR2 YNNKEL (reference sequence). The CDR3 extends over 15 amino acids. The V gene lost 2 bases and the J gene lost 5 bases, with 15 bases spanning the gap. CDR3 DNA: TGTGCCAGCAGCCAACCCCGACCCGGGGTGACTGAAGCTTTCTTT. It yields the protein CASSQPRPGVTEAFF.

The rearrangement uses TRBV30 and TRBJ2-3; D may be TRBD2 (7 bases). This CDR3 is built from 13 residues. CDR1 and CDR2 (germline): GTSNPN, SVGIG (reference sequence). Trimming removed 5 bases from V and 5 bases from J, with 14 bases in between. The CDR3: CAWGRGRLDTQYF. The CDR3 DNA reads as TGTGCCTGGGGGAGGGGGAGATTAGATACGCAGTATTTT.

This chain's CDR3 is CASTQNTEAFF. The CDR3 DNA sequence: TGTGCCAGTACCCAGAACACTGAAGCTTTCTTT. The chain joins TRBV19 to TRBJ1-1; no reliable D call. This CDR3 spans 11 amino acids. Trimming removed 7 bases at V and 1 base at J, with 4 bases between. Germline V gene lookup returns CDR1 LNHDA and CDR2 SQIVND (reference sequence).

The chain combines TRBV18 with TRBJ2-1; 8 bases fit TRBD1. The CDR3 totals 15 residues. The germline V gene has CDR1 KGHSH and CDR2 LQKENI. Losses at the gene ends were 0 bases for V and 10 bases for J; bases not matched to a gene: 8. The CDR3 region has the DNA TGTGCCAGCTCACCACCAGGGACAGGTAGTAAAGAGCAGTTCTTC. It is translated as CASSPPGTGSKEQFF.

The chain's CDR3 is CASGQGIYSRETQYF. DNA for the CDR3: TGTGCCAGCGGACAGGGCATATACTCAAGGGAGACCCAGTACTTC. The chain links TRBV2 to TRBJ2-5; 8 nucleotides align to TRBD1. J was trimmed by 5 bases and V by 8 bases; bases with no gene match: 13. Germline V lookup: CDR1 SNHLY, CDR2 FYNNEI. The CDR3 covers 15 residues.

This clone has just a few counts. This chain connects TRBV2 to TRBJ1-5; D may be TRBD1 (5 bases). Germline V gives CDR1 SNHLY, CDR2 FYNNEI. V gave up 5 bases and J gave up 6 bases, with 17 bases separating them. This CDR3 spans 15 amino acids. The CDR3 here is CASSLDTASLQPQHF. The DNA for the CDR3 is TGTGCCAGCAGTTTGGACACCGCATCCCTTCAGCCCCAGCATTTT.

This chain uses TRBV6-5 with TRBJ2-7; TRBD2 is a possible D gene (7 bases). V gave up 6 bases and J gave up 2 bases, with 17 bases separating them. The germline gives CDR1 MNHEY, CDR2 SVGAGI. The CDR3 contains 15 residues. The CDR3 DNA reads as TGTGCCAGCAGGGGGGGGAGGGGGACCACCTACGAGCAGTACTTC. It specifies CASRGGRGTTYEQYF.

This rearrangement joins TRBV6-1 to TRBJ2-7; TRBD2 matches 7 bases. The germline V gene has CDR1 MNHNS and CDR2 SASEGT. Trimming took 1 base from V and 0 from J; bases not matched to a gene: 3. The CDR3 spans 15 residues. This CDR3 reads CASSEGGGSSYEQYF. The CDR3, as DNA: TGTGCCAGCAGTGAAGGGGGGGGAAGCTCCTACGAGCAGTACTTC.

This chain uses TRBV10-3 with TRBJ2-3; 7 bases fit TRBD1. Trimming removed 5 bases from V and 2 bases from J; junction bases left unmatched: 4. The germline V gene encodes CDR1 ENHRY and CDR2 SYGVKD. The CDR3 loop spans 14 amino acids. The CDR3 DNA reads as TGTGCCATCAGTACAGGGGCGTCCACAGATACGCAGTATTTT. This sequence encodes CAISTGASTDTQYF.

The chain combines TRBV7-2 with TRBJ2-3; the match to TRBD1 covers 9 bases. V lost 1 base, J lost 0 bases, and 8 bases stayed unmatched. Germline V CDR1 and CDR2: SGHTA, FQGNSA. The CDR3 has 18 amino acids. This chain's CDR3 is CASSLDLSGTGSTDTQYF. CDR3 nucleotide sequence: TGTGCCAGCAGCTTAGACCTGAGCGGGACAGGGAGCACAGATACGCAGTATTTT.

V gene TRBV7-6 combines with J gene TRBJ1-4; TRBD1 aligns across 8 bases. The CDR3 runs to 15 residues. Unmatched junction bases numbered 9, after V lost 4 bases and J lost 8 bases. The V gene's germline CDR1 is SGHVS and CDR2 FNYEAQ. The CDR3 here is CASSWRQGKMEKLFF. CDR3 in DNA: TGTGCCAGCAGCTGGAGACAGGGGAAGATGGAAAAACTGTTTTTT.

This clone was detected once. This sequence joins TRBV9 and TRBJ1-4; 7 nucleotides match TRBD1. V shed 4 bases, J shed 8 bases, and the junction held 14 bases outside the gene matches. Germline V gene lookup returns CDR1 SGDLS and CDR2 YYNGEE. The CDR3 is made up of 16 amino acids. CDR3 sequence reads: CASSPQGGGGSEKLFF. The CDR3 DNA reads TGTGCCAGCAGCCCGCAAGGGGGCGGGGGGTCCGAAAAACTGTTTTTT.